The next 31 T cell receptor beta chains were all read from a single sample in a study of CD8 T cells in Susac syndrome. Reverse transcription of roughly 0.5 to 1 ug RNA was carried out with random hexamers. Each CDR3 protein is one row after TCRdb ran MiXCR on the immunoSEQ multiplex PCR reads. The sample contains around 200,000 distinct CDR3 sequences, around 95% of which appear only once. The sequencing sample was made of CD4+ T cells from PBMCs. The receptors come from a human donor in good health.

The rearrangement links TRBV13 to TRBJ2-7; D ambiguous. Germline CDR1 and CDR2: PRHDT and FYEKMQ (reference sequence). The CDR3 is 12 amino acids. The V and J ends lost 2 bases and 3 bases respectively, with 5 bases between them. The CDR3 DNA reads TGTGCCAGCAGCTTATACGGCTACGAGCAGTACGTC. It yields the protein CASSLYGYEQYV.

The CDR3 here is CASSPLTRTDTQYF. The CDR3 bases are TGTGCCAGCTCACCATTGACTAGGACAGATACGCAGTATTTT. This rearrangement joins TRBV18 to TRBJ2-3; the D gene is possibly TRBD2 (6 bases). Trimming cost V 2 bases and J 3 bases, with 9 bases left between them. The CDR3 is 14 residues long. Germline CDR1 reads KGHSH; CDR2 reads LQKENI.

The CDR3 loop reads CASSRAVFYNEQFF. CDR3 bases: TGTGCCAGCAGCCGGGCGGTTTTCTACAATGAGCAGTTCTTC. This chain joins TRBV14 and TRBJ2-1; D unclear. Deletions cut 4 bases from V and 3 bases from J, with 10 bases between. The length of the CDR3 is 14 residues. Germline-derived CDR1 and CDR2 are SGHDN and FVKESK.

The chain's CDR3 is CASSPGTAPYEQYV. The CDR3 DNA follows: TGTGCCAGCAGCCCCGGGACGGCGCCCTACGAGCAGTACGTC. V gene TRBV12-3 or TRBV12-4 combines with J gene TRBJ2-7, with D perhaps matching TRBD1 or TRBD2 (5 bases each). V was clipped by 6 bases and J by 2 bases, with 14 bases between them. The CDR3 loop spans 14 amino acids.

The rearrangement uses TRBV3-1 and TRBJ1-1; 8 bases fit TRBD1. The CDR3 is 13 amino acids. The V and J ends lost 8 bases and 4 bases, in that order; junction bases with no gene match: 6. CDR1 is LGHDT, CDR2 YNNKEL, per germline (reference sequence). CDR3 sequence reads: CASGQGGGTEAFF. Written as DNA, the CDR3 is TGTGCCAGCGGACAGGGAGGGGGCACTGAAGCTTTCTTT.

The chain couples TRBV5-6 to TRBJ2-7; D is uncertain. Trimming stripped 4 bases from V and 3 bases from J, with 17 bases between. The germline V gene has CDR1 SGHDT and CDR2 YYEEEE. CDR3 size: 15 residues. DNA of the CDR3: TGTGCCAGCAGCCAATTCGGTGTATTCCGCTACGAGCAGTACGTC. Its translation is CASSQFGVFRYEQYV.

The chain carries TRBV18 and TRBJ1-1; 8 bases are shared with TRBD1. Germline V gives CDR1 KGHSH, CDR2 LQKENI. With 5 bases clipped from V and 1 base from J, the junction kept 3 bases outside the gene matches. CDR3 size: 14 residues. The CDR3 DNA is TGTGCCAGCTCATCAGACAGGGGGAACACTGAAGCTTTCTTT. Its protein is CASSSDRGNTEAFF. The variable domain in full, completed from reference TRBV18 and TRBJ1-1, reads NAGVMQNPRHLVRRRGQEARLRCSPMKGHSHVYWYRQLPEEGLKFMVYLQKENIIDESGMPKERFSAEFPKEGPSILRIQQVVRGDSAAYFCASSSDRGNTEAFFGQGTRLTVV.

The V call is TRBV3-1, the J call TRBJ2-3; no clear D gene. Germline lookup yields CDR1 LGHDT and CDR2 YNNKEL (reference sequence). The CDR3 has 12 amino acids. V shed 0 bases and J shed 5 bases, with 3 bases lying between them. The CDR3 coding sequence is TGTGCCAGCAGCCAAGAGCTAGATACGCAGTATTTT. Translation: CASSQELDTQYF.

The chain employs TRBV29-1 and TRBJ1-2; D not certain. CDR1 and CDR2 (germline): SQVTM, ANQGSEA. The CDR3 spans 15 residues. The germline V and J ends were trimmed by 4 bases and 4 bases, with 19 bases remaining between them. The CDR3 reads CSVAPDTWSTYGYTF. The CDR3 region has the DNA TGCAGCGTTGCCCCCGACACCTGGTCGACCTATGGCTACACCTTC.

This chain links TRBV12-3 or TRBV12-4 with TRBJ1-4, with D hard to call. This CDR3 is built from 11 residues. The V gene lost 1 base and the J gene lost 10 bases, with 4 bases spanning the gap. CDR3 in amino acids: CASSLGGKLFF. Here the CDR3 DNA reads TGTGCCAGCAGTTTAGGGGGAAAACTGTTTTTT.

The V call is TRBV7-2, the J call TRBJ2-1, with TRBD2 matching over 7 bases. The CDR3 runs to 13 residues. The V gene's germline CDR1 is SGHTA and CDR2 FQGNSA. The trim removed 5 bases at V and 10 bases at J, leaving 8 bases unmatched. CDR3 nucleotides: TGTGCCAGCAGCGTCTCACTTAGCGGGGAGCAGTTCTTC. It codes for CASSVSLSGEQFF.

In this sample, this clonotype turned up a few times. The chain joins TRBV2 to TRBJ2-2, with 10 bases matching TRBD1. The germline CDR1 and CDR2 sequences are SNHLY and FYNNEI. This CDR3 region has 15 residues. The V gene end was trimmed by 5 bases and the J gene end by 4 bases; junction bases not matched to a gene: 4. CDR3 coding DNA: TGTGCCAGCAGTAGGGACAGGGGTAGCACCGGGGAGCTGTTTTTT. Translating gives CASSRDRGSTGELFF.

This chain links TRBV29-1 with TRBJ1-6; tentatively, D is TRBD1 (5 bases). V was pared by 0 bases and J by 9 bases, with 12 bases between. The CDR3 runs to 14 residues. CDR1 and CDR2 from the germline V gene are SQVTM and ANQGSEA. The DNA for the CDR3 is TGCAGCGTTGAAGATGGGGCAAAGGGTTCACCCCTCCACTTT. Amino acid sequence: CSVEDGAKGSPLHF.

The chain links TRBV5-1 to TRBJ2-1, with TRBD2 as a possible D gene (5 bases). CDR1 and CDR2 (germline): SGHRS, YFSETQ. Trimming shortened V by 2 bases and J by 4 bases, and 10 bases separated the two germline ends. This CDR3 has 14 residues. In nucleotides, the CDR3 is TGCGCCAGCAGCTTCCCTACGGGATACAATGAGCAGTTCTTC. Protein product: CASSFPTGYNEQFF.

CDR3 sequence: CATSEGRTSGAGETQYF. The CDR3 DNA follows: TGTGCCACCAGTGAAGGAAGGACTAGCGGGGCGGGGGAGACCCAGTACTTC. The J gene is TRBJ2-5, the V gene TRBV24-1, with 12 bases identical to TRBD2. V lost 4 bases to trimming and J lost 5 bases; unmatched junction nucleotides: 10. This CDR3 comprises 17 residues. Per the germline V gene, CDR1 is KGHDR and CDR2 is SFDVKD.

The chain uses TRBV24-1 and TRBJ2-1; D may be TRBD2 (6 bases). The V end lost 7 bases, the J end lost 6 bases, and 15 bases lay between the germline ends. Germline loops: CDR1 KGHDR, CDR2 SFDVKD. This CDR3 contains 14 residues. CDR3: CATRNRQGGNEQFF. The CDR3 DNA follows: TGTGCCACCAGAAACCGTCAGGGAGGCAATGAGCAGTTCTTC.

As DNA, the CDR3 is TGCGCCACCCCGACCGGGGAGGGAGGCTGCACAGATACGCAGTATTTT. Encoded protein: CATPTGEGGCTDTQYF. The chain carries TRBV23-1 and TRBJ2-3, with 7 bases matching TRBD2. TRBV23-1 is an open reading frame, and its role is uncertain. Trimming removed 10 bases from V and 1 base from J; junction bases left unmatched: 14. There are 16 residues in the CDR3.

The rearrangement joins TRBV15 to TRBJ2-7; D call uncertain. V shed 8 bases and J shed 2 bases, with 4 bases lying between them. From germline, CDR1 is LNHNV and CDR2 YYDKDF (reference sequence). The CDR3 contains 10 residues. Here the CDR3 reads CATGPYEQYV. The DNA of the CDR3 is TGTGCCACCGGCCCCTACGAGCAGTACGTC.

The gene calls are TRBV29-1 and TRBJ2-3; 7 bases are a match to TRBD2. V was clipped by 7 bases and J by 2 bases; unmatched bases: 12. Germline CDR1 is SQVTM and CDR2 is ANQGSEA. The CDR3 spans 15 residues. CDR3 DNA: TGCAGCGCCCCTGCTAGCGGTTACTACACAGATACGCAGTATTTT. The encoded protein is CSAPASGYYTDTQYF.

The chain links TRBV29-1 to TRBJ2-1; 12 bases agree with TRBD2. Germline loops: CDR1 SQVTM, CDR2 ANQGSEA. Trimming at V came to 6 bases and at J to 8 bases, leaving 11 bases not matched to a gene. The CDR3 spans 15 residues. CDR3 DNA sequence: TGCAGCGTCGGGGGCGGACTAGCGGGATCTGATGAGCAGTTCTTC. Residues: CSVGGGLAGSDEQFF.

The chain links TRBV11-2 to TRBJ2-5; D unresolved. This CDR3 contains 14 residues. Per germline, CDR1 SGHAT and CDR2 FQNNGV. V lost 3 bases and J lost 1, with 9 bases in between. In DNA, the CDR3 is TGTGCCAGCAGCTTCACCAGACTCCAAGAGACCCAGTACTTC. It translates to CASSFTRLQETQYF.

The V and J genes are TRBV21-1 and TRBJ2-7; the table's D call, TRBD1, was not checked against the DNA. TRBV21-1 is flagged as a pseudogene. CDR3 size: 11 residues. The CDR3 DNA reads TGTGCCAGCACCCTTTACCCCCGGCAGTACGTC. Translation: CASTLYPRQYV.

The rearrangement uses TRBV5-1 and TRBJ2-3, with 8 bases identical to TRBD1. The junction had 6 bases not matched to a gene; V was cut back by 4 bases and J by 5 bases. This CDR3 is 14 amino acids long. Germline-derived CDR1 and CDR2 are SGHRS and YFSETQ. Here the CDR3 reads CASSGDRLQDTQYF. CDR3 nucleotides: TGCGCCAGCAGCGGGGACAGGCTGCAAGATACGCAGTATTTT. The full variable domain, with the rest looked up from reference TRBV5-1 and TRBJ2-3, is KAGVTQTPRYLIKTRGQQVTLSCSPISGHRSVSWYQQTPGQGLQFLFEYFSETQRNKGNFPGRFSGRQFSNSRSEMNVSTLELGDSALYLCASSGDRLQDTQYFGPGTRLTVL.

The chain recombines TRBV12-5 with TRBJ2-5; D gene unclear. The CDR3 is made up of 13 amino acids. V was clipped by 2 bases and J by 5 bases, with 9 bases between them. In germline, CDR1 is LGHNT, CDR2 FRNRAP. In DNA form, the CDR3 reads TGTGCTAGTGGTTTGTTGCCTGGGGAGACCCAGTACTTC. This encodes CASGLLPGETQYF.

The chain couples TRBV18 to TRBJ2-7; possibly TRBD1 for D (5 bases). Germline-derived CDR1 and CDR2 are KGHSH and LQKENI. Trimming pared 0 bases from V and 3 bases from J, leaving 12 bases between. The CDR3 contains 15 residues. CDR3 DNA sequence: TGTGCCAGCTCACCACCGAGTCGACAGAACTACGAGCAGTACTTC. Amino acid sequence: CASSPPSRQNYEQYF.

This clonotype was recorded a few times. The chain couples TRBV9 to TRBJ2-3; D gene unclear. Looked up from germline, CDR1 is SGDLS and CDR2 is YYNGEE. Between the trimmed V and J ends, which lost 0 bases and 3 bases, there was a span of 2 bases. The CDR3 sequence is 12 residues long. Here the CDR3 reads CASSVETDTQYF. Written as DNA, the CDR3 is TGTGCCAGCAGCGTAGAGACAGATACGCAGTATTTT.

The chain has TRBV20-1 and TRBJ1-1, with D tentatively TRBD1 (6 bases). The CDR3 runs 12 residues. Per the germline V gene, CDR1 is DFQATT and CDR2 is SNEGSKA (reference sequence). Written as DNA, the CDR3 is TGCGTCCTACAGGGTCTGAACACTGAAGCTTTCTTT. Residues: CVLQGLNTEAFF.

This chain's CDR3 is CATSSTPPGANVLTF. The CDR3 DNA is TGTGCCACCAGCAGTACTCCACCTGGGGCCAACGTCCTGACTTTC. The chain combines TRBV15 with TRBJ2-6; D is ambiguous. Germline V gene sequence: CDR1 LNHNV, CDR2 YYDKDF (reference sequence). CDR3 length: 15 residues. Trimming pared 3 bases from V and 2 bases from J, leaving 8 bases between.

This sequence joins TRBV28 and TRBJ2-7; no firm D call. CDR3 length: 14 residues. Germline CDR1 and CDR2: MDHEN and SYDVKM. V was clipped by 5 bases and J by 1 base, with 12 bases between them. The CDR3 DNA sequence: TGTGCCAGCAGTACGCCGGCCAGGTCCTACGAGCAGTACGTC. This gives the protein CASSTPARSYEQYV.

This clonotype was detected once. V usage is TRBV15 and J usage is TRBJ1-5; the D is unclear. Trimming shortened V by 1 base and J by 4 bases, and 17 bases separated the two germline ends. The germline CDR1 and CDR2 sequences are LNHNV and YYDKDF (reference sequence). This CDR3 has 17 amino acids. CDR3 region: CATSRASHSGINQPQHF. In DNA form, the CDR3 reads TGTGCCACCAGCAGAGCCAGCCACTCTGGAATTAATCAGCCCCAGCATTTT.

The V gene is TRBV27, the J gene TRBJ2-3; 7 nucleotides match TRBD1. The CDR3 consists of 13 residues. The V gene's germline CDR1 is MNHEY and CDR2 SMNVEV (reference sequence). Losses at the gene ends were 7 bases for V and 6 bases for J; bases not matched to a gene: 7. The DNA of the CDR3 is TGTGCCAGCACCGGTACAGGGGAGGATACGCAGTATTTT. It is translated as CASTGTGEDTQYF.